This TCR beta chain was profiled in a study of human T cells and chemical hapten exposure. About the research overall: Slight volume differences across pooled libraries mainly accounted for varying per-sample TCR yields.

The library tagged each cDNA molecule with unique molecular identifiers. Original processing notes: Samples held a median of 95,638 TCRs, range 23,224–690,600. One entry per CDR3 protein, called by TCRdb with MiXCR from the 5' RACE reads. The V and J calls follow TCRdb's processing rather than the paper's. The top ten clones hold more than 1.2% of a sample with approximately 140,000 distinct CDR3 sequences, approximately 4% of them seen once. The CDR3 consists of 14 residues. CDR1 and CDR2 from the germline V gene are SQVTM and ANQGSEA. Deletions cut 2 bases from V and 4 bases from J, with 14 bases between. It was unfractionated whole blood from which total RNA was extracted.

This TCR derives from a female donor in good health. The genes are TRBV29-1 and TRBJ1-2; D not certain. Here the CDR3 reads CSVEWLGNLYGYTF. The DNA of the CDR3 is TGCAGCGTTGAATGGTTAGGGAACCTCTATGGCTACACCTTC. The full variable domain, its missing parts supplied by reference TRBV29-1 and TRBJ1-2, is SAVISQKPSRDICQRGTSLTIQCQVDSQVTMMFWYRQQPGQSLTLIATANQGSEATYESGFVIDKFPISRPNLTFSTLTVSNMSPEDSSIYLCSVEWLGNLYGYTFGSGTRLTVV.